The present T cell receptor beta chain was sequenced within a study of control samples from healthy donors and cancer patients. Profiled with immunoSEQ multiplex PCR; TCRdb holds only in-frame clones, not every one. The sample contains 100,000 to 150,000 clones, around 90% of which appear only once. The CDR3 contains 18 residues. This chain links TRBV21-1 with TRBJ1-6; the table's D call of TRBD1 was not tested on the DNA. TRBV21-1 is a pseudogene segment. Specimen: blood. The origin of this receptor is a middle-aged man in good health. The CDR3: CASSKVDRGRLNNSPLHF. CDR3 sequence (DNA): TGTGCCAGCAGCAAAGTCGACAGGGGGAGGCTTAATAATTCACCCCTCCACTTT.